Listed below are T cell receptor beta chains from one sample, sequenced in a study of T cell repertoires in cytomegalovirus infection. The antigens these receptors bind are not known. TCRdb processed the reads anew with MiXCR; each CDR3 protein has one entry. The sample lists 57,000 or so distinct CDR3 sequences; roughly 34% were seen once. The sequenced sample consisted of PBMCs, sequenced either directly or after in vitro stimulation (not recorded which). These receptors were collected from a human donor in good health (CMV status not recorded). Some clones in this sample may be carry-over from other donors' samples. Both conserved end residues are part of each CDR3. A D gene is named only where the DNA matches it firmly. Size values are once, few and many counts, or a class for expanded clones, and some rows have none.

cdr3_aa	cdr3_nt	d_call	j_call	clone_size	v_call
CASSTLDKGKWNEQFF	TGTGCCAGCAGCACCCTTGACAAGGGGAAATGGAATGAGCAGTTCTTC	.	TRBJ2-1	.	TRBV12-3/TRBV12-4
CASRIQANYGYTF	TGTGCCAGCAGGATACAAGCTAACTATGGCTACACCTTC	.	TRBJ1-2	.	TRBV6-1
CASSRLRDSSLENYGYTF	TGTGCCAGCAGCCGACTAAGGGACAGTTCCTTGGAGAACTATGGCTACACCTTC	TRBD1	TRBJ1-2	.	TRBV7-9
CASSPGPTPSRKETQYF	TGTGCCAGCAGTCCGGGGCCTACTCCCAGCAGGAAAGAGACCCAGTACTTC	.	TRBJ2-5	.	TRBV6-6
CASSFLRSTDTQYF	TGTGCCAGCAGCTTCCTACGTAGCACAGATACGCAGTATTTT	.	TRBJ2-3	many	TRBV7-2
CSARGIAARTQYF	TGCAGTGCTAGAGGGATTGCTGCAAGAACGCAGTATTTT	.	TRBJ2-3	.	TRBV20-1
CASSLGDRGNQPQHF	TGTGCCAGCAGCTTAGGGGACAGGGGAAATCAGCCCCAGCATTTT	TRBD1	TRBJ1-5	few	TRBV7-2
CASMGRENYGYTF	TGCGCCAGCATGGGCAGGGAAAACTATGGCTACACCTTC	.	TRBJ1-2	once	TRBV10-2
CASSRGASGIQETQYF	TGTGCCAGTAGTCGCGGGGCTAGCGGGATACAAGAGACCCAGTACTTC	TRBD2	TRBJ2-5	.	TRBV19
CASNLSLAGVNEQFF	TGCGCCAGCAACTTGAGTCTAGCGGGCGTGAATGAGCAGTTCTTC	TRBD2	TRBJ2-1	once	TRBV5-1
CASSGRGLSGEQYF	TGCGCCAGCAGCGGCAGGGGGCTATCTGGCGAGCAGTACTTC	TRBD1	TRBJ2-7	.	TRBV5-1
CASSDWKSSYNEQFF	TGTGCCAGCAGCGACTGGAAAAGCTCCTACAATGAGCAGTTCTTC	.	TRBJ2-1	.	TRBV7-2
CASGRHSADEQYF	TGTGCCAGCGGACGCCACTCGGCGGACGAGCAGTACTTC	.	TRBJ2-7	.	TRBV6-2/TRBV6-3
CSARGPGANSPLHF	TGCAGTGCTAGAGGGCCCGGGGCGAATTCACCCCTCCACTTT	.	TRBJ1-6	.	TRBV20-1
CASSLVGNSNYGYTF	TGTGCCAGCAGCTTGGTAGGGAATTCTAACTATGGCTACACCTTC	.	TRBJ1-2	many	TRBV5-4
CASSLGGFRPDTQYF	TGTGCCAGCAGCTTGGGGGGGTTCAGGCCAGATACGCAGTATTTT	.	TRBJ2-3	few	TRBV5-5
CASSSTKQYF	TGTGCCAGCAGCTCGACCAAGCAGTACTTC	.	TRBJ2-7	.	TRBV12-3/TRBV12-4
CASSELAGGPQDTQYF	TGTGCCAGCAGTGAATTAGCGGGAGGGCCTCAAGATACGCAGTATTTT	TRBD2	TRBJ2-3	many	TRBV6-1
CAISPRFSDEQFF	TGTGCCATCTCCCCGAGGTTCTCCGATGAGCAGTTCTTC	.	TRBJ2-1	few	TRBV24-1
CASSPSRFGFGELFF	TGTGCCAGCAGCCCCTCCCGTTTTGGCTTCGGGGAGCTGTTTTTT	.	TRBJ2-2	many	TRBV7-8
CASSLSWGNNQPQHF	TGTGCCAGCAGCTTGAGCTGGGGGAACAATCAGCCCCAGCATTTT	.	TRBJ1-5	many	TRBV7-2
CSARTRGEQYF	TGCAGTGCTAGGACCAGGGGCGAGCAGTACTTC	.	TRBJ2-7	.	TRBV20-1
CASSSSGSPNEKLFF	TGTGCCAGCAGCTCATCCGGGTCTCCTAATGAAAAACTGTTTTTT	.	TRBJ1-4	many	TRBV7-6
CASSLDRPYEQYF	TGCGCCAGCAGCTTAGACAGGCCCTACGAGCAGTACTTC	.	TRBJ2-7	.	TRBV5-1
CASSPRRPNEKLFF	TGTGCCAGCAGCCCGAGACGACCTAATGAAAAACTGTTTTTT	.	TRBJ1-4	many	TRBV7-9
CASSFVHATNEKLFF	TGTGCCAGCAGCTTCGTGCACGCAACTAATGAAAAACTGTTTTTT	.	TRBJ1-4	many	TRBV7-2
CASSYRESFNEQFF	TGTGCCAGCAGTTACCGGGAGTCTTTCAATGAGCAGTTCTTC	.	TRBJ2-1	few	TRBV6-6
CASSQVAGGSYEQYF	TGCGCCAGCAGCCAAGTAGCGGGGGGGTCCTACGAGCAGTACTTC	TRBD2	TRBJ2-7	few	TRBV4-1
CAIAVGGELFF	TGTGCCATCGCCGTAGGCGGGGAGCTGTTTTTT	.	TRBJ2-2	.	TRBV6-5
CASSQLIAGEEPDTQYF	TGTGCCAGCAGCCAACTCATAGCGGGAGAGGAGCCGGATACGCAGTATTTT	TRBD2	TRBJ2-3	.	TRBV4-1
CATSALSGGQETQYF	TGTGCCACCTCTGCTCTCAGCGGGGGCCAAGAGACCCAGTACTTC	TRBD2	TRBJ2-5	.	TRBV24-1
CASSPMTSGGYQTQYF	TGTGCCAGCAGCCCAATGACTAGCGGGGGATACCAGACCCAGTACTTC	TRBD2	TRBJ2-5	few	TRBV3-1
CASSFSYGSYEQYF	TGTGCCAGCAGCTTTAGTTATGGGTCCTACGAGCAGTACTTC	.	TRBJ2-7	.	TRBV5-5
CASSQGGFLGAFF	TGTGCCAGCAGCCAAGGCGGATTTCTGGGTGCTTTCTTT	.	TRBJ1-1	few	TRBV3-1
CASSTKGAGGQYF	TGTGCCAGCAGTACCAAAGGAGCAGGGGGGCAGTACTTC	TRBD1	TRBJ2-7	.	TRBV2
CASSPRGVSMNTEAFF	TGTGCCAGCTCACCACGGGGGGTTTCGATGAACACTGAAGCTTTCTTT	.	TRBJ1-1	.	TRBV18
CASRPDGGYGNQPQHF	TGTGCCAGCAGACCGGACGGAGGATATGGCAATCAGCCCCAGCATTTT	.	TRBJ1-5	many	TRBV6-5
CASSGGTGTQYSPLHF	TGTGCCAGCAGCGGGGGTACCGGGACACAATATTCACCCCTCCACTTT	.	TRBJ1-6	.	TRBV9
CASSVGGSYNEQFF	TGTGCCAGCAGTGTCGGGGGCTCCTACAATGAGCAGTTCTTC	.	TRBJ2-1	.	TRBV5-4
CSAPEETQYF	TGCAGTGCTCCCGAGGAGACCCAGTACTTC	.	TRBJ2-5	.	TRBV20-1
CASSLAIWQGFGTEAFF	TGTGCCAGCAGCTTAGCGATATGGCAAGGGTTCGGCACTGAAGCTTTCTTT	.	TRBJ1-1	.	TRBV7-2
CATSDAGTGEAFF	TGTGCCACCAGTGACGCCGGGACAGGTGAAGCTTTCTTT	TRBD1	TRBJ1-1	.	TRBV24-1
CASRHQGASGYNEQFF	TGTGCCAGCAGACATCAGGGGGCATCGGGCTACAATGAGCAGTTCTTC	TRBD1	TRBJ2-1	few	TRBV12-3/TRBV12-4
CASSWGHEQYF	TGTGCCAGCAGCTGGGGCCACGAGCAGTACTTC	.	TRBJ2-7	few	TRBV14
CASSDDRVRTNEQYF	TGTGCCAGCAGTGACGACAGGGTTAGGACGAACGAGCAGTACTTC	TRBD1	TRBJ2-7	.	TRBV6-6
CASSLRGLARSSYNEQFF	TGTGCCAGCAGTTTAAGGGGACTAGCGCGAAGCTCCTACAATGAGCAGTTCTTC	TRBD2	TRBJ2-1	.	TRBV27
CASSLSPDRVFF	TGTGCCAGCAGCTTGTCCCCGGACCGAGTGTTCTTC	.	TRBJ2-1	.	TRBV5-6
CASSQTRTSQSPRLYF	TGCGCCAGCAGCCAGACCAGGACTAGCCAATCTCCAAGACTGTACTTC	TRBD2	TRBJ2-7	.	TRBV5-1
CASTLTGGREQYF	TGTGCCAGCACTCTTACAGGGGGACGTGAGCAGTACTTC	TRBD1	TRBJ2-7	.	TRBV11-2
CASRLDRGPDTQYF	TGTGCCAGCAGATTGGACAGGGGGCCAGATACGCAGTATTTT	TRBD1	TRBJ2-3	.	TRBV5-4
CASSIRDGSYEQYF	TGTGCCAGCAGCATCCGGGACGGATCCTACGAGCAGTACTTC	.	TRBJ2-7	.	TRBV7-8
CASSPLGGLAGGDTQYF	TGTGCCAGCAGTCCACTAGGGGGACTAGCGGGGGGAGATACGCAGTATTTT	TRBD2	TRBJ2-3	.	TRBV12-3/TRBV12-4
CASSVGQETQYF	TGTGCCAGTAGTGTTGGTCAAGAGACCCAGTACTTC	.	TRBJ2-5	.	TRBV19
CASSFRLAGAQYF	TGTGCCAGCAGCTTTCGACTAGCGGGAGCACAGTACTTC	TRBD2	TRBJ2-7	.	TRBV7-2
CASTGQVNTEAFF	TGTGCCAGCACTGGACAGGTGAACACTGAAGCTTTCTTT	TRBD1	TRBJ1-1	few	TRBV2